This is a list of T cell receptor beta chains from one sample in a study of T cells in Graves' hyperthyroidism and ophthalmopathy. TCRdb reprocessed the multiplex PCR reads with MiXCR, giving one entry per CDR3 protein. Among around 300,000 distinct CDR3 sequences, about 14% were seen once, and the ten largest hold almost 8%. The material sequenced was blood. The receptor source for this set is a woman in her twenties or thirties with Graves' hyperthyroidism that later progressed to Graves' ophthalmopathy. Both conserved end residues are part of each CDR3. The order of the fields is V gene, CDR3 protein.

TRBV6-5	CASSYSGGTEAFF
TRBV19	CASSSPFPEGRHGYTF
TRBV5-1	CASSLGREVRTEAFF
TRBV6-1	CASSADALSYEQYF
TRBV6-1	CASSEAGMGQFF
TRBV9	CASRSRDGHEAFF
TRBV5-1	CASSYDPTYEQYF
TRBV20-1	CSARDPRGNEQFF
TRBV4-2	CASSHPGELFF
TRBV27	CASSFGLAGANYNEQFF